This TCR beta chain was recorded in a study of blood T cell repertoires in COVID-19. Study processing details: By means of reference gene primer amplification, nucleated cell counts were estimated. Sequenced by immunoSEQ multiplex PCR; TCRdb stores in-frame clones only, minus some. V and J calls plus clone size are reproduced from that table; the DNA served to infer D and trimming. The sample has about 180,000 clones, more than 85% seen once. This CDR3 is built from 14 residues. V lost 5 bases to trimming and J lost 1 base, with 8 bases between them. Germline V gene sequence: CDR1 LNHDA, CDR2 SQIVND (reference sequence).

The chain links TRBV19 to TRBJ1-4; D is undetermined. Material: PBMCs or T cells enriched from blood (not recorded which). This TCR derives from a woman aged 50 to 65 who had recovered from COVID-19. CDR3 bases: TGTGCCAGTAGTGGTCTGCGAACTAATGAAAAACTGTTTTTT. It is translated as CASSGLRTNEKLFF.